Listed below are T cell receptor beta chains from one sample, sequenced in a study of T cells after somatic rescue of genetic block. The protocol was immunoSEQ multiplex PCR, while the TCRdb copy is restricted to in-frame clones and leaves out a portion. Found here are 70,000 or so clones, 85% to 95% of them singletons; the top ten hold about 2.7%. The specimen sequenced was peripheral blood mononuclear cells (PBMCs). Receptors were obtained from a middle-aged man. Each CDR3 is given with its conserved first and last residue. D genes are given only for firm matches. Rows may omit the clone size; those that give it use once, few, many or a size class.

TRBV19	TRBJ1-2	-	-	15	CASSIGRGTLYGYTF	TGTGCCAGTAGTATCGGCAGGGGCACGCTCTATGGCTACACCTTC
TRBV5-1	TRBJ1-2	-	-	14	CASSLDDGLYGYTF	TGCGCCAGCAGCTTGGACGACGGTCTCTATGGCTACACCTTC
TRBV6-6	TRBJ2-1	-	once	13	CASSYGGGSEQFF	TGTGCCAGCAGTTACGGGGGGGGCAGTGAGCAGTTCTTC
TRBV2	TRBJ2-1	-	-	11	CASSEEDEQFF	TGTGCCAGCAGTGAAGAAGATGAGCAGTTCTTC
TRBV11-2	TRBJ1-5	TRBD1	-	15	CASSLARGPNQPQHF	TGTGCCAGCAGCTTAGCCAGGGGGCCCAATCAGCCCCAGCATTTT
TRBV6-1	TRBJ2-3	-	once	12	CASSGVRDTQYF	TGTGCCAGCAGTGGGGTCAGGGATACGCAGTATTTT
TRBV14	TRBJ1-3	-	-	16	CASSRDATNSGNTIYF	TGTGCCAGCAGCCGGGACGCGACAAACTCTGGAAACACCATATATTTT
TRBV28	TRBJ2-4	TRBD2	-	16	CASTGVAGGGKNIQYF	TGTGCCAGCACAGGGGTAGCGGGAGGGGGGAAAAACATTCAGTACTTC
TRBV2	TRBJ2-7	-	-	14	CASRGTATTYEQYF	TGTGCCAGCAGAGGGACTGCTACTACCTACGAGCAGTACTTC
TRBV5-1	TRBJ1-2	-	-	12	CASSFGDDGYTF	TGCGCCAGCAGCTTCGGGGACGATGGCTACACCTTC
TRBV5-4	TRBJ2-3	-	-	13	CASSLDSPDTQYF	TGTGCCAGCAGCTTGGATAGCCCAGATACGCAGTATTTT
TRBV5-1	TRBJ2-7	-	-	14	CASSLGDRAYEQYF	TGCGCCAGCAGCCTAGGGGACCGAGCCTACGAGCAGTACTTC
TRBV5-1	TRBJ1-4	-	-	15	CASSRRLATNEKLFF	TGCGCCAGCAGCCGTCGACTGGCAACTAATGAAAAACTGTTTTTT
TRBV2	TRBJ2-2	-	-	19	CASSDPASGQTRVTGELFF	TGTGCCAGCAGTGATCCCGCTAGCGGACAGACCCGTGTCACCGGGGAGCTGTTTTTT
TRBV5-6	TRBJ2-1	-	-	16	CASSLVVLVTYNEQFF	TGTGCCAGCAGCTTGGTTGTCCTAGTAACCTACAATGAGCAGTTCTTC
TRBV28	TRBJ2-7	-	once	13	CASSPDKVHEQYF	TGTGCCAGCAGTCCGGACAAGGTCCACGAGCAGTACTTC